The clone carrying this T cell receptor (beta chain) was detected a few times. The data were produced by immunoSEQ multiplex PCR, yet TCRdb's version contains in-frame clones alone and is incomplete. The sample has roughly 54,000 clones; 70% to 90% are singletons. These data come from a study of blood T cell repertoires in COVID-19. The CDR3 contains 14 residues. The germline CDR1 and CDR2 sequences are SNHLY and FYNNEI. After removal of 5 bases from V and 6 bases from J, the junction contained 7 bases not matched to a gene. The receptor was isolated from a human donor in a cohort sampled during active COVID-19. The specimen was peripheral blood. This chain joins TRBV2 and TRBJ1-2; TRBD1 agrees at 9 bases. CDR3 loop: CASSRDRVGDGYTF. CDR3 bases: TGTGCCAGCAGTAGGGACAGGGTGGGAGATGGCTACACCTTC.